The 14 T cell receptor beta chains reported below all come from one sample, sequenced in a study of memory CD4+ T cells and cytomegalovirus serostatus. The sort gate was single viable CD3+CD4+CD8-CD45RO+ cells for memory CD4+ T cells. The protocol was immunoSEQ multiplex PCR, while the TCRdb copy is restricted to in-frame clones and leaves out a portion. The sample includes over 40,000 clones, roughly 77% of them seen just once. The sample consisted of memory CD4+ T cells from blood. These TCRs come from an adult in good health and CMV-seronegative.

The chain links TRBV2 to TRBJ1-1, with D hard to call. Trimming removed 3 bases from V and 0 bases from J, with 8 bases in between. The CDR3 length is 14 residues. The germline gives CDR1 SNHLY, CDR2 FYNNEI. CDR3 protein: CASSEWGMNTEAFF. The CDR3, as DNA: TGTGCCAGCAGTGAGTGGGGAATGAACACTGAAGCTTTCTTT.

This chain joins TRBV4-3 and TRBJ2-3; possible D gene TRBD2, 5 bases. V lost 3 bases, J lost 9 bases, and 13 bases lay in between. CDR1 is LGHNA and CDR2 is YSLEER in the germline V gene. The length of the CDR3 is 13 residues. The DNA of the CDR3 is TGCGCCAGCAGCCAGGCTAGCCCCGGGACGCAGTATTTT. Encoded protein: CASSQASPGTQYF.

The chain has TRBV7-8 and TRBJ2-3, with D maybe TRBD2 (6 bases). The CDR3 contains 15 residues. CDR1 is SGHVS, CDR2 FQNEAQ, per germline. Between the trimmed V and J ends, which lost 4 bases and 3 bases, there was a span of 14 bases. In DNA form, the CDR3 reads TGTGCCAGCAGCTCACGGGGGTCTACGACAGATACGCAGTATTTT. Its protein product is CASSSRGSTTDTQYF.

The V call is TRBV6-1, the J call TRBJ2-3; 8 bases line up with TRBD2. The V gene's germline CDR1 is MNHNS and CDR2 SASEGT. The CDR3 runs to 14 residues. The J segment lost 5 bases and the V segment lost 3 bases, leaving 4 bases of the junction unmatched. CDR3 sequence: CASSDGGALDTQYF. The CDR3 DNA sequence: TGTGCCAGCAGTGACGGGGGGGCCCTAGATACGCAGTATTTT.

This chain joins TRBV7-8 and TRBJ2-1; 11 nucleotides align to TRBD2. Germline loops: CDR1 SGHVS, CDR2 FQNEAQ. This CDR3 spans 15 amino acids. V dropped 3 bases and J dropped 4; count of bases not matched to a gene: 2. CDR3 sequence (DNA): TGTGCCAGCAGCTTTACTAGCGGGGGTTACAATGAGCAGTTCTTC. This translates into CASSFTSGGYNEQFF. Together with reference TRBV7-8 and TRBJ2-1, the CDR3 gives the full variable domain: GAGVSQSPRYKVAKRGQDVALRCDPISGHVSLFWYQQALGQGPEFLTYFQNEAQLDKSGLPSDRFFAERPEGSVSTLKIQRTQQEDSAVYLCASSFTSGGYNEQFFGPGTRLTVL.

This chain uses TRBV6-6 with TRBJ1-2; possible D gene TRBD1, 6 bases. The germline V gene encodes CDR1 MNHNY and CDR2 SVGAGI (reference sequence). The CDR3 is 15 residues long. V was trimmed by 3 bases and J by 4 bases, leaving 15 bases between them. CDR3 bases: TGTGCCAGCAGTTATGGGGGGGCCACTCTCTATGGCTACACCTTC. This translates into CASSYGGATLYGYTF.

This clone is medium-sized by share. The DNA for the CDR3 is TGCGCCAGCAGCCGATATCGGGGGGGAGACAACTATGGCTACACCTTC. As protein: CASSRYRGGDNYGYTF. The rearrangement links TRBV4-3 to TRBJ1-2, with D maybe TRBD1 (5 bases). This CDR3 has 16 residues. Germline V gives CDR1 LGHNA, CDR2 YSLEER. With 4 bases removed from V and 2 bases from J, the gap between germline ends came to 17 bases.

The rearrangement joins TRBV5-6 to TRBJ1-1; D gene ambiguous. The V and J ends lost 2 bases and 5 bases respectively, with 10 bases between them. Germline CDR1 is SGHDT and CDR2 is YYEEEE. This CDR3 is 13 amino acids long. The CDR3 reads CASSFNPSTEAFF. The CDR3 DNA follows: TGTGCCAGCAGCTTTAATCCGAGTACTGAAGCTTTCTTT.

This rearrangement joins TRBV30 to TRBJ1-1; D is ambiguous. This CDR3 region has 13 residues. CDR1 and CDR2 (germline): GTSNPN, SVGIG (reference sequence). The V and J ends lost 1 base and 3 bases respectively, with 9 bases between them. CDR3 region: CAWSGGGYTEAFF. The CDR3, as DNA: TGTGCCTGGAGTGGCGGTGGGTACACTGAAGCTTTCTTT.

The chain carries TRBV11-2 and TRBJ2-1, with D uncertain. The length of the CDR3 is 15 residues. The V gene lost 8 bases and the J gene lost 5 bases, with 19 bases spanning the gap. Germline CDR1 SGHAT, CDR2 FQNNGV. The CDR3 region is CASRRPGRRDNEQFF. The CDR3 bases are TGTGCCAGCCGTCGACCAGGACGACGTGACAATGAGCAGTTCTTC.

The chain is built from TRBV4-2 and TRBJ2-3; D might be TRBD1 (5 bases). The V end lost 0 bases, the J end lost 2 bases, and 9 bases lay between the germline ends. Germline V gives CDR1 LGHNA, CDR2 YNFKEQ. The CDR3 is 15 amino acids. CDR3 DNA: TGTGCCAGCAGCCAAGAGACAGCCTCCACAGATACGCAGTATTTT. Translating it yields CASSQETASTDTQYF.

In this sample, this clone turned up once. The chain employs TRBV7-2 and TRBJ2-3; D not certain. This CDR3 comprises 14 residues. The germline gives CDR1 SGHTA, CDR2 FQGNSA. Trimming shortened V by 3 bases and J by 0 bases, and 7 bases separated the two germline ends. As DNA, the CDR3 is TGTGCCAGCAGCTTTACGCCTAGCACAGATACGCAGTATTTT. Translation: CASSFTPSTDTQYF. Using reference TRBV7-2 and TRBJ2-3 for the parts outside the CDR3, the full variable domain is GAGVSQSPSNKVTEKGKDVELRCDPISGHTALYWYRQSLGQGLEFLIYFQGNSAPDKSGLPSDRFSAERTGGSVSTLTIQRTQQEDSAVYLCASSFTPSTDTQYFGPGTRLTVL.

This chain connects TRBV16 to TRBJ1-5; TRBD1 is a possible D gene (6 bases). CDR3 length equals 14 residues. With 3 bases removed from V and 5 bases from J, the gap between germline ends came to 11 bases. Germline V lookup: CDR1 KGHSY, CDR2 FQNENV. DNA for the CDR3: TGTGCCAGCAGCCACGCCTACAGGGATCAGCCCCAGCATTTT. It specifies CASSHAYRDQPQHF.

The chain couples TRBV30 to TRBJ1-5; D might be TRBD1 (5 bases). Trimming pared 1 base from V and 4 bases from J, leaving 11 bases between. The germline V gene encodes CDR1 GTSNPN and CDR2 SVGIG (reference sequence). This CDR3 is 14 amino acids long. CDR3 residues: CAWSEGGGNQPQHF. In DNA form, the CDR3 reads TGTGCCTGGAGTGAGGGTGGGGGAAATCAGCCCCAGCATTTT.